Below are 28 T cell receptor beta chains sequenced from a single sample in a study of T-cell reconstitution after alpha-beta-depleted transplantation in children. This sample's TCRbeta library carried unique molecular identifier barcodes. TCRdb redid the calling of the PCR reads with MiXCR, one entry per CDR3 protein. Found here are about 420,000 distinct CDR3 sequences, about a sixth of them singletons; the top ten hold roughly 27%. This specimen was PBMCs, mostly from graft donor cells, taken 360 days after TCRalphabeta/CD19-depleted stem cell transplant. These TCRs come from a boy younger than two who had a stem cell transplant for Wiskott-Aldrich syndrome, so the T cells may come from the graft donor.

This clonotype was found a few times. The gene calls are TRBV4-3 and TRBJ2-5; 10 positions match TRBD2. CDR3 length equals 17 residues. V lost 0 bases to trimming and J lost 5 bases; unmatched junction nucleotides: 9. Germline CDR1 reads LGHNA; CDR2 reads YSLEER. CDR3 sequence reads: CASSQERGLASWETQYF. The DNA of the CDR3 is TGCGCCAGCAGCCAAGAAAGGGGACTAGCGAGTTGGGAGACCCAGTACTTC.

This clonotype was observed a few times. V usage is TRBV5-6 and J usage is TRBJ1-1; 7 bases are shared with TRBD1. The CDR3 consists of 14 residues. The germline V gene encodes CDR1 SGHDT and CDR2 YYEEEE. The V gene end was trimmed by 1 base and the J gene end by 5 bases; junction bases not matched to a gene: 5. The CDR3 coding sequence is TGTGCCAGCAGCTTGAAGGGGGCCTGGACTGAAGCTTTCTTT. Encoded protein: CASSLKGAWTEAFF.

V gene TRBV6-1 combines with J gene TRBJ2-6; 13 nucleotides agree with TRBD2. V dropped 7 bases and J dropped 0; count of bases not matched to a gene: 3. This CDR3 is 17 amino acids long. Germline V lookup: CDR1 MNHNS, CDR2 SASEGT. CDR3 residues: CASKGLAGFSGANVLTF. As DNA, the CDR3 is TGTGCCAGCAAGGGACTAGCGGGATTCTCTGGGGCCAACGTCCTGACTTTC.

This clonotype showed up just a few times. The chain recombines TRBV7-2 with TRBJ2-3; tentatively, D is TRBD1 (5 bases). There are 15 residues in the CDR3. Germline V gene sequence: CDR1 SGHTA, CDR2 FQGNSA. V was clipped by 1 base and J by 7 bases, with 15 bases between them. The CDR3 loop reads CASSLVRQMGYTQYF. As DNA, the CDR3 is TGTGCCAGCAGCTTAGTTCGACAGATGGGATATACGCAGTATTTT. The variable domain in full, with the rest retrieved from reference TRBV7-2 and TRBJ2-3, is GAGVSQSPSNKVTEKGKDVELRCDPISGHTALYWYRQSLGQGLEFLIYFQGNSAPDKSGLPSDRFSAERTGGSVSTLTIQRTQQEDSAVYLCASSLVRQMGYTQYFGPGTRLTVL.

This clonotype was seen more than once but under ten times. J is TRBJ2-7 and V is TRBV10-3, with TRBD1 as a possible D gene (6 bases). The length of the CDR3 is 14 residues. Trimming removed 6 bases at V and 0 bases at J, with 12 bases between. The V gene's germline CDR1 is ENHRY and CDR2 SYGVKD. The CDR3 region is CAIRNTGSSYEQYF. The CDR3 bases are TGTGCCATCAGAAATACAGGGAGCTCCTACGAGCAGTACTTC.

This clonotype has only a few counts. The rearrangement links TRBV20-1 to TRBJ2-7, with TRBD1 identical over 7 bases. Germline-derived CDR1 and CDR2 are DFQATT and SNEGSKA (reference sequence). Trimming at V came to 2 bases and at J to 3 bases, leaving 7 bases not matched to a gene. The CDR3 has 14 amino acids. CDR3 sequence: CSARWQGEYYEQYF. The CDR3 DNA is TGCAGTGCTAGATGGCAGGGGGAATACTACGAGCAGTACTTC.

V gene TRBV12-3 or TRBV12-4 combines with J gene TRBJ1-4, with D perhaps TRBD1 (6 bases). The CDR3 is 15 residues long. Trimming shortened V by 5 bases and J by 3 bases, and 13 bases separated the two germline ends. The CDR3 is CASSLAGAANEKLFF. DNA for the CDR3: TGTGCCAGCAGTCTTGCGGGGGCGGCTAATGAAAAACTGTTTTTT.

The rearrangement links TRBV6-1 to TRBJ2-2, with D possibly matching TRBD1 (6 bases). The CDR3 loop spans 14 amino acids. Deletions cut 9 bases from V and 7 bases from J, with 18 bases between. CDR1 is MNHNS and CDR2 is SASEGT in the germline V gene. In nucleotides, the CDR3 is TGTGCCAGTGCTTTGGGACACCTCGGCGGGGAGCTGTTTTTT. This codes for CASALGHLGGELFF.

CDR3 loop: CASRRLTGSSYEQYF. CDR3 bases: TGTGCCAGCAGACGACTGACAGGGAGCTCCTACGAGCAGTACTTC. The genes are TRBV6-1 and TRBJ2-7; 7 nucleotides match TRBD1. V lost 6 bases to trimming and J lost 0 bases; unmatched junction nucleotides: 8. CDR1 and CDR2 (germline): MNHNS, SASEGT. The CDR3 spans 15 residues.

In its sample, this clonotype was seen many times. The chain couples TRBV7-2 to TRBJ2-1; 13 bases map to TRBD2. The V gene end was trimmed by 5 bases and the J gene end by 0 bases; junction bases not matched to a gene: 7. Germline values: CDR1 SGHTA, CDR2 FQGNSA. This CDR3 is built from 18 residues. Here the CDR3 reads CASSGLAGVRSSYNEQFF. CDR3 in DNA: TGTGCCAGCAGCGGACTAGCGGGAGTGAGAAGCTCCTACAATGAGCAGTTCTTC.

CDR3 DNA sequence: TGTGCCACCAGCAGGAAAGCGGGAGGGCCTTCCGAGCAGTACTTC. Translating it yields CATSRKAGGPSEQYF. V and J are TRBV15 and TRBJ2-7, with TRBD2 matching 10 bases. The CDR3 covers 15 residues. V lost 3 bases and J lost 6; bases outside the gene matches: 8. Germline V gives CDR1 LNHNV, CDR2 YYDKDF (reference sequence).

The chain has TRBV20-1 and TRBJ2-3; unclear D gene. The CDR3 consists of 14 residues. V was trimmed by 1 base and J by 4 bases, leaving 12 bases between them. Germline values: CDR1 DFQATT, CDR2 SNEGSKA (reference sequence). This CDR3 is CSARVSLVPDTQYF. For the CDR3, the DNA is TGCAGTGCTAGAGTATCCCTAGTCCCAGATACGCAGTATTTT.

This clonotype has only a few counts. The CDR3 coding sequence is TGTGCCATCAGTGAGTGGAGTAACATGTACGAGCAGTACTTC. This encodes CAISEWSNMYEQYF. The genes are TRBV10-3 and TRBJ2-7, with no clear D. The germline CDR1 and CDR2 sequences are ENHRY and SYGVKD. V was trimmed by 1 base and J by 4 bases, leaving 11 bases between them. The CDR3 runs 14 residues.

The V and J genes are TRBV4-2 and TRBJ1-2; the D is unclear. Trimming removed 0 bases from V and 1 base from J, with 9 bases in between. The CDR3 runs to 15 residues. CDR1 is LGHNA and CDR2 is YNFKEQ in the germline V gene. CDR3 loop: CASSQEYQRNYGYTF. CDR3 nucleotides: TGTGCCAGCAGCCAAGAGTACCAGCGTAACTATGGCTACACCTTC.

This clonotype was counted a few times. This chain joins TRBV27 and TRBJ2-1; D is unclear. The V and J ends lost 6 bases and 4 bases respectively, with 19 bases between them. Germline V gene lookup returns CDR1 MNHEY and CDR2 SMNVEV (reference sequence). The CDR3 has 16 amino acids. CDR3 sequence (DNA): TGTGCCAGCAGGAAGGCAGTGGGAATTACTTACAATGAGCAGTTCTTC. Its translation is CASRKAVGITYNEQFF.

This clonotype has just a few counts. The chain uses TRBV7-9 and TRBJ2-5; unclear D gene. Trimming pared 1 base from V and 6 bases from J, leaving 12 bases between. The CDR3 length is 14 residues. Germline CDR1 and CDR2: SEHNR and FQNEAQ (reference sequence). In DNA, the CDR3 is TGTGCCAGCAGCTTAGGCGACACCAGACAGACCCAGTACTTC. Translation gives CASSLGDTRQTQYF.

This clonotype was detected a few times. V and J are TRBV2 and TRBJ2-7; 7 bases agree with TRBD1. This CDR3 is built from 13 residues. With 8 bases clipped from V and 1 base from J, the junction kept 5 bases outside the gene matches. The germline CDR1 and CDR2 sequences are SNHLY and FYNNEI. CDR3 DNA: TGTGCCAGCGGGGGACAGATATCCTACGAGCAGTACTTC. Translated: CASGGQISYEQYF.

V and J are TRBV5-4 and TRBJ1-2, with D perhaps matching TRBD1 (6 bases). The germline CDR1 and CDR2 sequences are SGHNT and YYREEE (reference sequence). The CDR3 runs 15 residues. Trimming shortened V by 4 bases and J by 7 bases, and 20 bases separated the two germline ends. CDR3 region: CASSIYTGRRGGYTF. CDR3 sequence (DNA): TGTGCCAGCAGCATCTATACAGGGAGGCGAGGTGGCTACACCTTC.

The chain employs TRBV10-3 and TRBJ2-7, with D possibly matching TRBD1 (6 bases). Per germline, CDR1 ENHRY and CDR2 SYGVKD. V gave up 4 bases and J gave up 5 bases, with 9 bases separating them. This CDR3 has 12 residues. In DNA, the CDR3 is TGTGCCATCAGTGCCGACAGGCACGAGCAGTACTTC. Protein product: CAISADRHEQYF.

This clonotype was observed a handful of times. The rearrangement uses TRBV12-3 or TRBV12-4 and TRBJ2-1; D is perhaps TRBD2 (5 bases). V was clipped by 6 bases and J by 6 bases, with 18 bases between them. This CDR3 is built from 15 residues. The CDR3 loop reads CASSPGVGTFNEQFF. The CDR3 nucleotides read TGTGCCAGCAGCCCCGGGGTAGGCACCTTCAATGAGCAGTTCTTC.

Only a few counts were recorded for this clonotype. V usage is TRBV3-1 and J usage is TRBJ1-1; D gene ambiguous. Germline V lookup: CDR1 LGHDT, CDR2 YNNKEL (reference sequence). The CDR3 has 16 residues. V lost 0 bases and J lost 1, with 12 bases in between. CDR3 protein: CASSQEGRTGNTEAFF. The CDR3 region has the DNA TGTGCCAGCAGCCAAGAAGGTCGGACGGGGAACACTGAAGCTTTCTTT.

The CDR3 region is CASSPGTIVGYEQFF. DNA of the CDR3: TGTGCCAGCAGCCCCGGGACTATAGTAGGGTATGAGCAGTTCTTC. The V gene is TRBV7-2, the J gene TRBJ2-1; 7 bases are shared with TRBD2. The germline CDR1 and CDR2 sequences are SGHTA and FQGNSA. J lost 8 bases, V lost 5 bases, and 12 bases had no gene match. The CDR3 spans 15 residues.

This clonotype was picked up a small number of times. The rearrangement links TRBV7-2 to TRBJ2-4; D gene uncertain. Deletions cut 3 bases from V and 7 bases from J, with 13 bases between. Germline V gene lookup returns CDR1 SGHTA and CDR2 FQGNSA. The length of the CDR3 is 14 residues. The DNA of the CDR3 is TGTGCCAGCAGCTTCCCAAACGACGTGAACATTCAGTACTTC. Amino acids: CASSFPNDVNIQYF.

This clonotype was seen a handful of times. V is TRBV5-1 and J is TRBJ1-5; no clear D. This CDR3 region has 14 residues. Trimming removed 1 base at V and 0 bases at J, with 5 bases between. Germline lookup yields CDR1 SGHRS and CDR2 YFSETQ. CDR3 sequence (DNA): TGCGCCAGCAGCTTGAGGTTTAGCAATCAGCCCCAGCATTTT. It encodes CASSLRFSNQPQHF.

There are a few counts of this clonotype. The gene calls are TRBV4-3 and TRBJ2-3; D gene ambiguous. Germline loops: CDR1 LGHNA, CDR2 YSLEER. This CDR3 is 14 amino acids long. Trimming shortened V by 1 base and J by 0 bases, and 5 bases separated the two germline ends. This chain's CDR3 is CASSQGSSTDTQYF. The CDR3 region has the DNA TGCGCCAGCAGCCAAGGCTCAAGCACAGATACGCAGTATTTT.

The J gene is TRBJ2-3, the V gene TRBV12-3 or TRBV12-4; D is possibly TRBD1 (6 bases). CDR3 length equals 17 residues. V shed 6 bases and J shed 6 bases, with 25 bases lying between them. CDR3 in DNA: TGTGCCAGCAGCGATATACAGGGTGCGGAGGATTGGGATACGCAGTATTTT. Amino acids: CASSDIQGAEDWDTQYF.

This clonotype was observed a few times. The J gene is TRBJ2-2, the V gene TRBV5-1, with D unresolved. The V end lost 0 bases, the J end lost 0 bases, and 6 bases lay between the germline ends. This CDR3 has 15 amino acids. Germline assignment: CDR1 SGHRS and CDR2 YFSETQ. The CDR3: CASSLVHANTGELFF. The DNA for the CDR3 is TGCGCCAGCAGCTTGGTACACGCGAACACCGGGGAGCTGTTTTTT.

In this sample, this clonotype turned up a few times. The gene calls are TRBV20-1 and TRBJ1-6; D is possibly TRBD1 (6 bases). The CDR3 spans 12 residues. The germline CDR1 and CDR2 sequences are DFQATT and SNEGSKA (reference sequence). Trimming removed 6 bases at V and 5 bases at J, with 8 bases between. This CDR3 is CSARTDNSPLHF. CDR3 nucleotide sequence: TGCAGTGCCCGGACAGATAATTCACCCCTCCACTTT.